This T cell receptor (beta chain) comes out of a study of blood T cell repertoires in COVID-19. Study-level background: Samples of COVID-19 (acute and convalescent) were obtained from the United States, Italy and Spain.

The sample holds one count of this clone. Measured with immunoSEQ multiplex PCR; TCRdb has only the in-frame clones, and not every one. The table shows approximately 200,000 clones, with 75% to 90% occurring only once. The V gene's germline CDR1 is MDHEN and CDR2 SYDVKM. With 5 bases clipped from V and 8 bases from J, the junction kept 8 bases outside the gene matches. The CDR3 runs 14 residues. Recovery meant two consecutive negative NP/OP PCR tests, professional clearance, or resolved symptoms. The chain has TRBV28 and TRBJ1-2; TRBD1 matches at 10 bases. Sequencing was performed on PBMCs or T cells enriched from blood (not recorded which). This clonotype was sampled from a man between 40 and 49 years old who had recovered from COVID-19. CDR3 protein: CASSPSGQGPGYTF. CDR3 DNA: TGTGCCAGCAGTCCGTCGGGACAGGGGCCCGGCTACACCTTC.